This TCR beta chain was identified during a study of T cell repertoires in cytomegalovirus infection. In the study overall: An indication of both CMV infection and matching HLA type came from public TCR beta signatures.

The study, taken as a whole, reports: Totalled public TCR beta family frequency picked out people who carried CMV plus the relevant HLA. HLA-C-restricted CMV clonotypes gave the most frequent clonotype in two of eight donors.

TCRdb reanalysed the reads using MiXCR and keeps one entry per CDR3 protein. The profile shows around 300,000 distinct CDR3 sequences, about 23% of them singletons. This clonotype occurred many times. Its matching antigen is unknown. The length of the CDR3 is 15 residues. Germline values: CDR1 SGHTA, CDR2 FQGNSA. V lost 5 bases and J lost 0; bases outside the gene matches: 4. The receptor comes from a human donor in good health (CMV status not recorded). Some clones in this sample may be carry-over from other donors' samples. The chain recombines TRBV7-2 with TRBJ2-1; 7 bases align to TRBD2. Input material: PBMCs. CDR3 amino acids: CASSPSGNSYNEQFF. The DNA for the CDR3 is TGTGCCAGCAGCCCCAGCGGGAACTCCTACAATGAGCAGTTCTTC.